The 8 T cell receptor beta chains reported below all come from one sample, sequenced in a study of shared T cell receptors in the human thymus. Clones were sequenced by immunoSEQ multiplex PCR, and TCRdb holds only the in-frame ones, with some missing. The repertoire has about 710,000 clones, about 87% of them found once; the top ten carry 0.009% to 0.0095%. This sample was shared with a second study, whose subject was human thymus T cells.

The sample consisted of thymocytes. The origin of the receptors is a boy in the first two years of life with a congenital heart defect.

V and J are TRBV5-1 and TRBJ2-2; 9 positions agree with TRBD1. The CDR3 runs 14 residues. Germline-derived CDR1 and CDR2 are SGHRS and YFSETQ. The V and J ends lost 5 bases and 3 bases, in that order; junction bases with no gene match: 2. The CDR3 region is CASSHRGHTGELFF. As DNA, the CDR3 is TGCGCCAGCAGTCACAGGGGGCACACCGGGGAGCTGTTTTTT.

V and J are TRBV27 and TRBJ1-1; tentatively, D is TRBD1 (5 bases). Germline values: CDR1 MNHEY, CDR2 SMNVEV (reference sequence). The CDR3 covers 13 residues. V lost 0 bases, J lost 8 bases, and 10 bases lay in between. CDR3 sequence: CASSLSAGIEAFF. The CDR3 region has the DNA TGTGCCAGCAGTTTATCGGCAGGGATAGAAGCTTTCTTT.

This clone has only one observation. The chain is built from TRBV29-1 and TRBJ2-2, with 9 bases aligning to TRBD2. The CDR3 loop spans 17 amino acids. The trim removed 3 bases at V and 5 bases at J, leaving 13 bases unmatched. Germline lookup yields CDR1 SQVTM and CDR2 ANQGSEA. CDR3 in amino acids: CSVDVGSGRMGTGELFF. The CDR3 DNA reads TGCAGCGTTGATGTTGGTAGCGGGAGAATGGGGACCGGGGAGCTGTTTTTT.

This chain connects TRBV28 to TRBJ2-1; 12 nucleotides align to TRBD2. Germline CDR1 reads MDHEN; CDR2 reads SYDVKM. The trim removed 2 bases at V and 0 bases at J, leaving 14 bases unmatched. The CDR3 loop spans 21 amino acids. The CDR3 DNA is TGTGCCAGCAGTTTAGGCGACGCTAGCGGGGGGGGATTCAGCTCCTACAATGAGCAGTTCTTC. It yields the protein CASSLGDASGGGFSSYNEQFF.

The chain couples TRBV5-6 to TRBJ2-1; no definite D call. The V gene lost 4 bases and the J gene lost 2 bases, with 13 bases spanning the gap. CDR3 length: 15 amino acids. Germline V gives CDR1 SGHDT, CDR2 YYEEEE. This chain's CDR3 is CASSIRRQTYNEQFF. CDR3 sequence (DNA): TGTGCCAGCAGCATAAGACGACAAACCTACAATGAGCAGTTCTTC.

This clone came up a few times. This chain connects TRBV7-2 to TRBJ2-5; tentative D call: TRBD2 (5 bases). The CDR3 is made up of 12 amino acids. Germline CDR1 SGHTA, CDR2 FQGNSA. V lost 1 base to trimming and J lost 9 bases, with 9 bases between them. In nucleotides, the CDR3 is TGTGCCAGCAGCTTAGGAGGGTCCCCCCAGTACTTC. It is translated as CASSLGGSPQYF.

The chain links TRBV7-2 to TRBJ2-3, with 9 bases that match TRBD1. The CDR3 runs 15 residues. V dropped 2 bases and J dropped 5; count of bases not matched to a gene: 5. Germline V gene lookup returns CDR1 SGHTA and CDR2 FQGNSA. CDR3 loop: CASSLRTGVLDTQYF. In nucleotides, the CDR3 is TGTGCCAGCAGCTTAAGGACAGGGGTGTTAGATACGCAGTATTTT.

The chain recombines TRBV2 with TRBJ2-7; D ambiguous. In germline, CDR1 is SNHLY, CDR2 FYNNEI. V dropped 6 bases and J dropped 2 bases, with 8 bases sitting between them. The CDR3 is 12 amino acids. The CDR3 nucleotides read TGTGCCAGCAGGTCGATAGCCTACGAGCAGTACTTC. Its translation: CASRSIAYEQYF.